The 15 T cell receptor beta chains below come from one sample, sequenced in a study of CD8+CD57+ T cells in acquired aplastic anemia. Genomic DNA served as template for TCR beta VDJ and CDR3 profiling. TCRdb ran MiXCR on the reads and lists one entry per CDR3 protein. This table holds 400,000 to 450,000 distinct CDR3 sequences, under 80% found once. The sequenced material came from sorted CD4+, CD8+, or CD8+CD57+ T cells (not recorded which) from PBMCs. These receptors originate from a human donor in good health, serving as a control.

This clonotype was counted many times. The genes are TRBV24-1 and TRBJ1-1; 8 nucleotides agree with TRBD1. With 4 bases clipped from V and 5 bases from J, the junction kept 11 bases outside the gene matches. The CDR3 is made up of 16 amino acids. Per germline, CDR1 KGHDR and CDR2 SFDVKD. Here the CDR3 DNA reads TGTGCCACCAGTGAACCCGGACAGGGAGTGGCAACTGAAGCTTTCTTT. Its translation: CATSEPGQGVATEAFF.

This chain uses TRBV20-1 with TRBJ2-3; the match to TRBD2 covers 14 bases. CDR1 is DFQATT and CDR2 is SNEGSKA in the germline V gene (reference sequence). The CDR3 covers 15 residues. The V segment lost 1 base and the J segment 3 bases; nucleotides outside the gene matches: 0. Written as DNA, the CDR3 is TGCAGTGCTAGAGGGACTAGCGGGGGGACAGATACGCAGTATTTT. Its translation is CSARGTSGGTDTQYF.

For this clonotype: One junction end does not reproduce the germline sequence, and a read error may be involved. The chain joins TRBV7-2 to TRBJ2-1; no definite D call. The CDR3 is made up of 12 amino acids. From germline, CDR1 is SGHTA and CDR2 FQGNSA. In DNA, the CDR3 is TGTGCCAGCAGCCTAGAGCACACAGAGCAGCAGTTC. It codes for CASSLEHTEQQF. The variable domain in full, with the rest retrieved from reference TRBV7-2 and TRBJ2-1, is GAGVSQSPSNKVTEKGKDVELRCDPISGHTALYWYRQSLGQGLEFLIYFQGNSAPDKSGLPSDRFSAERTGGSVSTLTIQRTQQEDSAVYLCASSLEHTEQQFGPGTRLTVL.

This clonotype was detected a few times. J is TRBJ2-7 and V is TRBV19; no reliable D call. CDR1 is LNHDA, CDR2 SQIVND, per germline (reference sequence). The CDR3 sequence is 12 residues long. Deletions cut 10 bases from V and 5 bases from J, with 15 bases between. In DNA, the CDR3 is TGTGCCACCTCCATTCCGCGGCACGAGCAGTACGTC. As protein: CATSIPRHEQYV.

CDR3: CASSFGNRVRGDEIYF. The CDR3 nucleotides are TGTGCCAGCAGCTTCGGGAACCGGGTCAGGGGAGACGAGATATATTTT. This sequence joins TRBV7-8 and TRBJ1-3; the D gene is possibly TRBD1 (6 bases). V was cut by 3 bases and J by 13 bases, with 25 bases left in between. The CDR3 consists of 16 residues. CDR1 is SGHVS, CDR2 FQNEAQ, per germline.

The J gene is TRBJ1-4, the V gene TRBV7-9, with D uncertain. The V and J ends lost 4 bases and 14 bases respectively, with 26 bases between them. The CDR3 consists of 16 residues. Germline V gene data show CDR1 as SEHNR and CDR2 as FQNEAQ (reference sequence). In DNA, the CDR3 is TGTGCCAGCAGCTCCGGCCCCGGGGTTAATGATGCTTTCCTGTTTTTT. Translating it yields CASSSGPGVNDAFLFF.

The chain recombines TRBV7-9 with TRBJ2-3; D might be TRBD1 (5 bases). The CDR3 covers 13 residues. Deletions cut 7 bases from V and 1 base from J, with 9 bases between. Looked up from germline, CDR1 is SEHNR and CDR2 is FQNEAQ (reference sequence). The CDR3 DNA sequence: TGTGCCAGCATAGGGGCGCGCACAGATACGCAGTATTTT. The encoded protein is CASIGARTDTQYF.

At least ten counts were recorded for this clonotype. The chain joins TRBV5-8 to TRBJ1-2, with D possibly TRBD1 on 6 matching bases. CDR3 length equals 16 residues. Germline-derived CDR1 and CDR2 are SGHTS and YDEGEE. Between the trimmed V and J ends, which lost 1 base and 7 bases, there was a span of 20 bases. CDR3: CASSLQVQGPLRGYTF. The CDR3, as DNA: TGTGCCAGCAGCTTGCAGGTCCAGGGGCCGCTGCGTGGCTACACCTTC.

This chain links TRBV5-1 with TRBJ2-5, with 8 bases lining up with TRBD1. The V segment lost 4 bases and the J segment 5 bases; nucleotides outside the gene matches: 10. Germline CDR1 SGHRS, CDR2 YFSETQ. This CDR3 is built from 15 residues. In DNA form, the CDR3 reads TGCGCCAGCAGCGTGGACAGGGCCAATTCGGAGACCCAGTACTTC. Protein: CASSVDRANSETQYF. Full variable domain (missing parts from reference TRBV5-1 and TRBJ2-5): KAGVTQTPRYLIKTRGQQVTLSCSPISGHRSVSWYQQTPGQGLQFLFEYFSETQRNKGNFPGRFSGRQFSNSRSEMNVSTLELGDSALYLCASSVDRANSETQYFGPGTRLLVL.

This chain uses TRBV20-1 with TRBJ1-4; D might be TRBD1 (6 bases). The CDR3 runs to 13 residues. The ends were cut back, 6 bases at V and 12 bases at J, with 20 bases in the middle. From germline, CDR1 is DFQATT and CDR2 SNEGSKA (reference sequence). The CDR3 bases are TGCAGTGCCAGGGGCCTAGCGGGGGCACAACTGTTTTTT. Amino acid sequence: CSARGLAGAQLFF.

In this sample, this clonotype turned up a few times. This chain uses TRBV20-1 with TRBJ2-7; a possible D gene is TRBD2 (5 bases). V was trimmed by 3 bases and J by 4 bases, leaving 10 bases between them. CDR1 and CDR2 (germline): DFQATT, SNEGSKA (reference sequence). CDR3 length: 12 residues. The CDR3 region has the DNA TGCAGTGCTAGCTTAGGCGGGTACGAGCAGTACTTC. Translating it yields CSASLGGYEQYF.

Regarding this clonotype: Because the CDR3 is missing its conserved closing phenylalanine or tryptophan, this is likely a read error. The limits of the CDR3 on the DNA are not certain, so only TCRdb's listed CDR3 is given. This chain connects TRBV20-1 to TRBJ1-1. The CDR3 is 8 amino acids in total, end residues counted. Germline lookup yields CDR1 DFQATT and CDR2 SNEGSKA (reference sequence). This CDR3 reads CSASEPLA.

This clonotype was picked up many times. The chain carries TRBV3-1 and TRBJ2-1; weak D call: TRBD1 (5 bases). The length of the CDR3 is 14 residues. V lost 3 bases to trimming and J lost 5 bases, with 11 bases between them. The germline gives CDR1 LGHDT, CDR2 YNNKEL (reference sequence). CDR3 bases: TGTGCCAGCAGCCACCTAGACAGAAACAATGAGCAGTTCTTC. Translated: CASSHLDRNNEQFF.

This clonotype was observed a handful of times. A junction boundary mismatches the germline segment, possibly from a read error. The chain joins TRBV2 to TRBJ1-5; 7 positions agree with TRBD1. CDR1 is SNHLY and CDR2 is FYNNEI in the germline V gene. This CDR3 is built from 12 residues. As DNA, the CDR3 is TGTGCCAGCAGTGTGGAGGGGGCCCTCTTAGATTTT. Translating it yields CASSVEGALLDF. The full variable domain, in which reference TRBV2 and TRBJ1-5 provide the parts outside the CDR3, is EPEVTQTPSHQVTQMGQEVILRCVPISNHLYFYWYRQILGQKVEFLVSFYNNEISEKSEIFDDQFSVERPDGSNFTLKIRSTKLEDSAMYFCASSVEGALLDFGDGTRLSIL.

This clonotype was seen just once. Compared with germline, one end of the junction differs, possibly owing to a read error. This chain uses TRBV7-8 with TRBJ1-3, with TRBD1 as a possible D gene (5 bases). CDR3 size: 15 residues. Germline V gene lookup returns CDR1 SGHVS and CDR2 FQNEAQ. CDR3 bases: TGTGCCAGCAGCGCTAGTCAGGGAAGGGGAAACACCTTATATTTT. This sequence encodes CASSASQGRGNTLYF.